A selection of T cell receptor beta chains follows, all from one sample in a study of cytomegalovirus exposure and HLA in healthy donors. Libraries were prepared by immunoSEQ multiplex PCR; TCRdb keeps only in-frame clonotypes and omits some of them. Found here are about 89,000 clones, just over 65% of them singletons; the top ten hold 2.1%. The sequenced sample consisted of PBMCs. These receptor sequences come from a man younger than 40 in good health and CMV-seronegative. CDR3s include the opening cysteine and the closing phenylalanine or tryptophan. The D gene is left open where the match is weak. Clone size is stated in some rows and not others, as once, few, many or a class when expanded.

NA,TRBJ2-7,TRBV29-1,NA,CSVEEPGGGHQEQYF,TGCAGCGTTGAAGAGCCAGGGGGAGGACACCAGGAGCAGTACTTC
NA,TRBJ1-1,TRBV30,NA,CAWGFDTKFEAFF,TGTGCCTGGGGGTTTGACACAAAGTTTGAAGCTTTCTTT
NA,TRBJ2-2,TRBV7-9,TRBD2,CASRGGAGELFF,TGTGCCAGCAGGGGGGGGGCCGGGGAGCTGTTTTTT
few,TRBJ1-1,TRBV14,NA,CASSQQGNTEAFF,TGTGCCAGCAGCCAACAGGGGAACACTGAAGCTTTCTTT
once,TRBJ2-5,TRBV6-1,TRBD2,CASSLAGGPGETQYF,TGTGCCAGCAGTCTAGCGGGAGGGCCGGGAGAGACCCAGTACTTC
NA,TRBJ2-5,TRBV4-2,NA,CASSQDRGGQETQYF,TGTGCCAGCAGCCAAGATCGAGGGGGCCAAGAGACCCAGTACTTC
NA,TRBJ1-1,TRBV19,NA,CASSIGLEDTEAFF,TGTGCCAGTAGTATAGGTCTAGAAGACACTGAAGCTTTCTTT
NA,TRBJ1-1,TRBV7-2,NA,CASSLVSAQGVAFF,TGTGCCAGCAGCTTAGTATCGGCTCAAGGGGTAGCTTTCTTT
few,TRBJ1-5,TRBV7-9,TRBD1,CASSNMGDRTNQPQHF,TGTGCCAGCAGCAACATGGGGGACAGGACAAATCAGCCCCAGCATTTT
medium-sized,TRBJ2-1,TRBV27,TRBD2,CASTFSGSSYNEQFF,TGTGCCAGCACCTTTAGCGGGAGCTCCTACAATGAGCAGTTCTTC
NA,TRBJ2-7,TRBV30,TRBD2,CAWSAGDEQYF,TGTGCCTGGAGCGCGGGGGACGAGCAGTACTTC
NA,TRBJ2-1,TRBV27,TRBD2,CASSRSGGLGNEQFF,TGTGCCAGCAGTCGAAGCGGGGGGCTAGGCAATGAGCAGTTCTTC
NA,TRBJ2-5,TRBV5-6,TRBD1,CASSFSGQSQETQYF,TGTGCCAGCAGCTTTTCGGGACAGTCGCAAGAGACCCAGTACTTC
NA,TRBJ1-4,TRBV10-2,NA,CASRNRDGNEKLFF,TGCGCCAGCAGAAACAGGGACGGTAATGAAAAACTGTTTTTT
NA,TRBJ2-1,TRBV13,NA,CASSLAPPTGSGDEQFF,TGTGCCAGCAGCTTAGCCCCTCCAACAGGGTCGGGTGATGAGCAGTTCTTC
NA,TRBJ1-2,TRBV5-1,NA,CASSLESRQTIYGYTF,TGCGCCAGCAGCTTGGAGTCGAGACAGACGATCTATGGCTACACCTTC
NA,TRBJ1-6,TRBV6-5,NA,CASSYLSAYNSPLHF,TGTGCCAGCAGTTATCTTTCGGCCTATAATTCACCCCTCCACTTT
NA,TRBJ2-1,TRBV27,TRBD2,CASSYLSGGPSSYNEQFF,TGTGCCAGCAGTTACCTTAGCGGGGGGCCTAGCTCCTACAATGAGCAGTTCTTC
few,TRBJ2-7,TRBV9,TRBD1,CASSQGQGSYEQYF,TGTGCCAGCAGCCAAGGACAGGGGTCATACGAGCAGTACTTC
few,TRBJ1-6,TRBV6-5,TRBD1,CASRQAGTANSPLHF,TGTGCCAGCAGGCAAGCCGGGACAGCAAATTCACCCCTCCACTTT
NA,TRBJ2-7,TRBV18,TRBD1,CASSPTQTGRSYEQYF,TGTGCCAGCTCACCTACACAGACAGGGCGCTCCTACGAGCAGTACTTC
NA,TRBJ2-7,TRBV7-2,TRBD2,CASSVLLAGAEQYF,TGTGCCAGCAGCGTACTACTAGCGGGGGCCGAGCAGTACTTC
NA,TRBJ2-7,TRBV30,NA,CAWAGSHEQYF,TGTGCCTGGGCAGGGTCCCACGAGCAGTACTTC
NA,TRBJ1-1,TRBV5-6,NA,CASSLSFAEAFF,TGTGCCAGCAGCTTGTCGTTCGCTGAAGCTTTCTTT
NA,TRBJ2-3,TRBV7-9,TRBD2,CASSLIGGTDTQYF,TGTGCCAGCAGCCTAATCGGGGGGACAGATACGCAGTATTTT
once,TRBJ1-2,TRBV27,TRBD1,CASSPGTGPKYGYTF,TGTGCCAGCAGCCCGGGGACAGGCCCGAAGTATGGCTACACCTTC
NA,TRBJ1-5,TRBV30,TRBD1,CAWSVPSVGTGGDQPQHF,TGTGCCTGGAGTGTACCGTCGGTCGGGACAGGGGGTGACCAGCCCCAGCATTTT